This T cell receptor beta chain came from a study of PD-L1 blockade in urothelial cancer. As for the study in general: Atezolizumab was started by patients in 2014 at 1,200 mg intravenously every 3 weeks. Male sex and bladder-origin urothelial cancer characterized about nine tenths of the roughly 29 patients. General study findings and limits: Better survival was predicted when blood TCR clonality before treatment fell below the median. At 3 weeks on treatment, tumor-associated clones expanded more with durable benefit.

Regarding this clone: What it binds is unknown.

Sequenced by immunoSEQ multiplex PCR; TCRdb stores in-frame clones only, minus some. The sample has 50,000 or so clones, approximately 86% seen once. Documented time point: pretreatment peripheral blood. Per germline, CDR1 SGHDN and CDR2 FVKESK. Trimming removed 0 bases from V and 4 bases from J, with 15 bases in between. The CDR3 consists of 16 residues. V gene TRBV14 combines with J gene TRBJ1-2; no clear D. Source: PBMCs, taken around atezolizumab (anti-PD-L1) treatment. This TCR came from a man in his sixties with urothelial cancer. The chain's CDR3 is CASSQDPSVPIYGYTF. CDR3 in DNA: TGTGCCAGCAGCCAAGATCCATCAGTCCCCATCTATGGCTACACCTTC.